This T cell receptor beta chain appears in the sequencing data of a study of blood T cells in healthy people across ages. With regard to this clonotype: The target antigen is unknown.

The CDR3 consists of 18 residues. The V segment lost 0 bases and the J segment 0 bases; nucleotides outside the gene matches: 9. Germline CDR1 reads SGHRS; CDR2 reads YFSETQ. Study-level points and caveats: Diversity was higher, and naive CD4+ cells more numerous, in long-lived donors than in aged donors. Researchers said unsorted PBMCs prevented a conclusive naive versus antigen-experienced comparison.

A second PCR, run for roughly 6 to 11 cycles, used a sample-barcoded 5' primer plus a J-beta primer mix. TCRdb reprocessed the 5' RACE reads with MiXCR, giving one entry per CDR3 protein. The sample consists of 1.5 million to 2 million distinct CDR3 sequences, roughly 32% of them appearing once. Caucasian, healthy and from Russia, the donors were aged between about 6 and 90. This TCR derives from a woman aged 25 to 45 in good health. Input material: blood. The J gene is TRBJ2-1, the V gene TRBV5-1, with 7 bases aligning to TRBD2. For the CDR3, the DNA is TGCGCCAGCAGCTTGGAGCGGTGGGGCGGGAGCTCCTACAATGAGCAGTTCTTC. This sequence encodes CASSLERWGGSSYNEQFF. The full variable domain, with the rest looked up from reference TRBV5-1 and TRBJ2-1, is KAGVTQTPRYLIKTRGQQVTLSCSPISGHRSVSWYQQTPGQGLQFLFEYFSETQRNKGNFPGRFSGRQFSNSRSEMNVSTLELGDSALYLCASSLERWGGSSYNEQFFGPGTRLTVL.